This T cell receptor beta chain was observed in a study of response to subunit inactivated influenza vaccine. Study-level points and caveats: Each seasonal influenza vaccination recruits few new T cells, the authors suggested.

Regarding this clonotype: Its cognate antigen is unknown.

One entry per CDR3 protein, called by TCRdb with MiXCR from the RT-PCR reads. The data hold about 240,000 distinct CDR3 sequences, with approximately 12% observed a single time. V was pared by 0 bases and J by 5 bases, with 6 bases between. The CDR3 length is 13 residues. Germline V CDR1 and CDR2: SGHVS, FNYEAQ. This chain joins TRBV7-6 and TRBJ2-3; D call uncertain. The receptor's source is a middle-aged man who received an inactivated influenza vaccine. This specimen consisted of non-naive T cells sorted from PBMCs, obtained around 14 days before vaccination. The DNA for the CDR3 is TGTGCCAGCAGCTTAGCGACTTTAGATACGCAGTATTTT. Encoded protein: CASSLATLDTQYF.